The sequence of this T cell receptor (beta chain) was determined in a study of T cells after yellow fever vaccination. One entry per CDR3 protein results from TCRdb running MiXCR on the 5' RACE reads. The top ten clones hold 20% to 25% of a sample with 300,000 to 350,000 distinct CDR3 sequences, about 4% of them seen once. Study-wide points: The study re-detected most primary-vaccination clones after the booster (around 96% CD4, roughly 91% CD8). Within FACS-sorted repertoires, abundant clonotypes contaminating from the bulk population could be present.

The CDR3 covers 14 residues. The germline V gene has CDR1 LNHDA and CDR2 SQIVND (reference sequence). Unmatched junction bases numbered 4, after V lost 2 bases and J lost 4 bases. Turning to this clonotype: Its specificity is unknown.

V and J are TRBV19 and TRBJ2-5; 7 nucleotides align to TRBD1. Sequencing was performed on PBMCs, taken 5 days after the yellow fever booster vaccination. The TCR originated in a man younger than 30 who received the YFV17D yellow fever vaccine. The CDR3 DNA reads TGTGCCAGTAGTATAACAGGGGCTCGAGAGACCCAGTACTTC. The encoded protein is CASSITGARETQYF.